Listed below are T cell receptor beta chains from one sample, sequenced in a study of neurological immune-mediated disorders. MiXCR was run by TCRdb on the 5' RACE reads, yielding one entry per CDR3 protein. The sample has 20,000 to 30,000 distinct CDR3 sequences, 13% seen once. Sequenced material: PBMCs. The receptor set was obtained from a woman aged 40-49 years with HTLV-1-associated myelopathy (HAM/TSP). The CDR3 runs from the conserved cysteine through the conserved F or W. A D gene is named only where the DNA matches it firmly. A row's size may be missing; if present it is once, few, many or a size class.

clone_size,j_call,v_call,d_call,cdr3_nt,cdr3_aa
NA,TRBJ1-5,TRBV20-1,TRBD1,TGCAGTGCGTCCGTGACAGGGGGTTTGTATAGCAATCAGCCCCAGCATTTT,CSASVTGGLYSNQPQHF
NA,TRBJ2-1,TRBV3-1,TRBD1,TGTGCCAGCAGCCTCCGGACAGGGAACTCTCACGAGCAGTTCTTC,CASSLRTGNSHEQFF
many,TRBJ1-5,TRBV5-1,NA,TGCGCCAGCAGCCCCAACTTGGACAGTCAGCCCCAGCATTTT,CASSPNLDSQPQHF
many,TRBJ1-4,TRBV5-1,NA,TGCGCCAGCAGCCCCCCGGGACATGGAGGTGAAAAACTGTTTTTT,CASSPPGHGGEKLFF
many,TRBJ2-3,TRBV29-1,NA,TGCAGCGTCGGGACTCCCAGCACAGATACGCAGTATTTT,CSVGTPSTDTQYF
once,TRBJ2-3,TRBV6-1,NA,TGTGCCAGCAGTGTCTGGGGAGGGGACAAGTCCACAGATACGCAGTATTTT,CASSVWGGDKSTDTQYF
many,TRBJ2-1,TRBV7-9,NA,TGTGCCAGCAGCTTAACAGGGTTGTTCTACAATGAGCAGTTCTTC,CASSLTGLFYNEQFF
many,TRBJ2-2,TRBV24-1,NA,TGTGCCACCAGTGGGGGAACGGGGACCAACACCGGGGAGCTGTTTTTT,CATSGGTGTNTGELFF
many,TRBJ2-2,TRBV7-2,TRBD2,TGTGCCAGCAGTACTAGCGGGGGGGCGGTCACCGGGGAGCTGTTTTTT,CASSTSGGAVTGELFF
many,TRBJ2-2,TRBV5-1,TRBD1,TGCGCCAGCAGAAGTTTGTGGGCCGGGACAGGGGACACCGGGGAGCTGTTTTTT,CASRSLWAGTGDTGELFF
many,TRBJ2-5,TRBV6-6,NA,TGTGCCAGCAGTCAAACAGAGACCCAGTACTTC,CASSQTETQYF
many,TRBJ2-3,TRBV7-8,NA,TGTGCCAGCAGCTTGGGGACAGATACGCAGTATTTT,CASSLGTDTQYF
NA,TRBJ2-1,TRBV11-2,TRBD1,TGTGCCAGCAGCTTAGCTCGGACTCAGGAGGACAGGGGGCTTTACAATGAGCAGTTCTTC,CASSLARTQEDRGLYNEQFF
many,TRBJ2-1,TRBV20-1,TRBD2,TGCAGTGCTAGAGAGACTAGCGGGGGGGCACAGGGGCAGTTCTTC,CSARETSGGAQGQFF
many,TRBJ1-1,TRBV5-1,NA,TGCGCCAGCAGCTTGGTTCGGGGTATAAACACTGAAGCTTTCTTT,CASSLVRGINTEAFF
many,TRBJ2-6,TRBV10-3,NA,TGTGCCATCAGTGAGTCGGGACTTAACTCTGGGGCCAACGTCCTGACTTTC,CAISESGLNSGANVLTF